The 8 T cell receptor beta chains below all came from one sample that was sequenced in a study of blood T cell repertoires in COVID-19. Data came from immunoSEQ multiplex PCR; TCRdb stores just in-frame clones and leaves some out. Seen here are nearly 25,000 clones, approximately 81% observed once, and the top ten hold approximately 7%. Sequencing used peripheral blood. The receptors come from a man between 65 and 85 years old with acute or convalescent COVID-19.

The rearrangement links TRBV7-2 to TRBJ2-7; TRBD2 matches at 10 bases. This CDR3 has 14 amino acids. Germline V gives CDR1 SGHTA, CDR2 FQGNSA. V was clipped by 4 bases and J by 3 bases; unmatched bases: 3. CDR3 loop: CASSSLAGGYEQYF. The CDR3 bases are TGTGCCAGCAGCTCGTTAGCGGGAGGCTACGAGCAGTACTTC.

The CDR3 region has the DNA TGTGCCAGCAGCTCGCAGGGGGTTAATGAAAAACTGTTTTTT. It is translated as CASSSQGVNEKLFF. The chain joins TRBV5-4 to TRBJ1-4; 7 bases are a match to TRBD1. Germline values: CDR1 SGHNT, CDR2 YYREEE (reference sequence). The CDR3 covers 14 residues. With V trimmed by 3 bases and J by 4 bases, 3 bases remained unmatched.

This clone was seen once. This chain joins TRBV18 and TRBJ1-2; 7 bases agree with TRBD1. CDR3 length: 16 amino acids. The trim removed 3 bases at V and 5 bases at J, leaving 12 bases unmatched. CDR1 and CDR2 from the germline V gene are KGHSH and LQKENI. The CDR3: CASSPPGDRAIYGYTF. CDR3 nucleotide sequence: TGTGCCAGCTCACCTCCGGGCGACAGGGCTATATATGGCTACACCTTC.

The chain employs TRBV19 and TRBJ1-5, with D maybe TRBD1 (5 bases). The CDR3 sequence is 14 residues long. The germline V gene encodes CDR1 LNHDA and CDR2 SQIVND (reference sequence). Trimming removed 3 bases at V and 7 bases at J, with 13 bases between. CDR3 residues: CASSIQGLGQPQHF. The CDR3 DNA is TGTGCCAGTAGTATCCAGGGACTAGGGCAGCCCCAGCATTTT.

The chain employs TRBV4-2 and TRBJ1-2, with 7 positions matching TRBD1. From germline, CDR1 is LGHNA and CDR2 YNFKEQ. The CDR3 is made up of 15 amino acids. V lost 7 bases to trimming and J lost 0 bases; unmatched junction nucleotides: 8. For the CDR3, the DNA is TGTGCCAGCACCTCGACAGGGACCTCTAACTATGGCTACACCTTC. Protein: CASTSTGTSNYGYTF.

The chain uses TRBV3-1 (or the pseudogene TRBV3-2) and TRBJ1-2; D not resolved. V was clipped by 0 bases and J by 4 bases, with 12 bases between them. CDR1 is LGHDT, CDR2 YNNKEL, per germline (reference sequence). CDR3 size: 15 residues. CDR3 in amino acids: CASSQETDGLYGYTF. CDR3 nucleotide sequence: TGTGCCAGCAGCCAAGAAACAGACGGTCTCTATGGCTACACCTTC.

J is TRBJ2-3 and V is TRBV5-1, with TRBD2 matching over 8 bases. Unmatched junction bases numbered 3, after V lost 0 bases and J lost 0 bases. Looked up from germline, CDR1 is SGHRS and CDR2 is YFSETQ. The CDR3 consists of 16 residues. The CDR3 spells CASSLGSGESTDTQYF. The CDR3, as DNA: TGCGCCAGCAGCTTGGGTAGCGGGGAGAGCACAGATACGCAGTATTTT.

CDR3 loop: CASTRGPETQYF. The CDR3 DNA follows: TGTGCCAGCACCAGAGGTCCCGAGACCCAGTACTTC. The chain combines TRBV11-2 with TRBJ2-5; D remains unclear. This CDR3 is built from 12 residues. Germline lookup yields CDR1 SGHAT and CDR2 FQNNGV. Trimming left V 7 bases short and J 5 bases short, with 11 bases between. Full variable domain (outside the CDR3, taken from reference TRBV11-2 and TRBJ2-5): EAGVAQSPRYKIIEKRQSVAFWCNPISGHATLYWYQQILGQGPKLLIQFQNNGVVDDSQLPKDRFSAERLKGVDSTLKIQPAKLEDSAVYLCASTRGPETQYFGPGTRLLVL.